This T cell receptor beta chain was obtained from a study of blood T cells in healthy people across ages. Study results and caveats: Per million T cells, TCR beta diversity dropped about linearly as age rose.

A second PCR of about 7 to 12 cycles used a sample-barcoded 5' primer and a J-beta primer mix. Every single cDNA molecule received a tag from a template-switch adaptor with 12 random nucleotides. Using its own MiXCR run on the 5' RACE reads, TCRdb lists one record per CDR3 protein. The sample shows about 1.1 million distinct CDR3 sequences, more than 30% of them seen only once. The CDR3 length is 11 residues. Germline V gives CDR1 MNHEY, CDR2 SVGEGT. This clonotype was detected only a few times. Its antigen remains unidentified. A much larger clone lies a single base off, so this may be a read error. The chain is built from TRBV6-2 or TRBV6-3 and TRBJ2-1; D not certain. The receptor's source is a man aged 18 to 30 in good health. Sequences were obtained from blood. The CDR3 protein is CASTYYNEQFF. DNA of the CDR3: TGTGCCAGCACTTACTACAATGAGCAGTTCTTC.